This T cell receptor (beta chain) emerged from a study of blood T cell repertoires in COVID-19. Whole-study context: PBMCs, B-cell-depleted T cells, or T cells were the source of the cDNA or gDNA that made up the material.

Original methodology: For nucleated cells, counts were estimated from reference gene primer amplification. The assay was immunoSEQ multiplex PCR, and TCRdb's table has in-frame clones only and misses some. D and trimming were read from the DNA, whereas the V and J calls and clone size are those reported in that table. The sample lists about 300,000 clones; roughly 91% were seen once. In Seattle, patients joined the study during active infection and were tracked longitudinally. Germline loops: CDR1 SEHNR, CDR2 FQNEAQ (reference sequence). V lost 4 bases and J 4 bases, leaving 11 bases between the germline ends. The CDR3 is 14 residues long.

This chain uses TRBV7-9 with TRBJ1-3; the D gene is possibly TRBD1 (6 bases). The TCR comes from a woman aged 30 to 39 with COVID-19, enrolled during active disease. Sequencing was carried out using peripheral blood. The CDR3 region has the DNA TGTGCCAGCAGCTCGGACAGAACGGGAAACACCATATATTTT. Its translation: CASSSDRTGNTIYF.